This T cell receptor beta chain was identified during a study of CD8 T cells in ankylosing spondylitis listed by TCRdb under 2017. About the full investigation: To find TCR variants linked to disease, the study profiled T cell receptor beta repertoires in ankylosing spondylitis patients and healthy donors. The full study cohort comprised 25 ankylosing spondylitis patients and 85 to 120 healthy donors. Peripheral blood was sampled, and synovial fluid was additionally collected from ankylosing spondylitis patients. Broad study findings and their caveats: Blood from ankylosing spondylitis patients appeared to be characterized by a TCR beta motif made up of seven or eight highly homologous amino acid variants. The disease-linked clones were reported as significantly enriched in matched synovial fluid samples from ankylosing spondylitis patients. A CD8+ phenotype was shown by the disease-linked clones, which were found at relatively low frequencies in peripheral blood. Some TCR beta motif variants had previously been reported in synovial fluid and blood of reactive arthritis patients, which suggested common disease-initiation mechanisms.

Instrument used: Illumina HiSeq 2500. Quantitative 5'-RACE with molecular barcodes was used to prepare TCR beta libraries. Per the authors' processing: A new computational method, built on a probabilistic model of VDJ rearrangement, was used to identify disease-linked TCR variants. TCRdb handled the public reads itself, with Q25 trimming in fastp and clone calling in MiXCR, and kept productive beta chains. CDR3 protein duplicates are merged, each entry listing the most common genes and DNA. These V and J calls originate from TCRdb's pipeline instead of the authors' own analysis. Within this sample are a few hundred thousand distinct CDR3 sequences, with 15% to 20% of them counted one time only. The ten largest clones add up to around 0.92% of the sample. For CDR1 and CDR2, the germline V gene lists LGHNA and YNFKEQ. The CDR3 goes from the cysteine to the phenylalanine over 16 residues. The read is trimmed to its CDR3 DNA, 48 bases read in frame from base 1. Germline trimming amounts to 4 bases on V and 4 bases on J, with 10 as the count of junction bases outside the gene matches.

This clonotype was counted a few times. The antigen this receptor binds is unknown. There are no base qualities to consult, and no much larger clone falls within one base. Sequencing was carried out using blood, either unsorted or a sorted T cell fraction (not recorded which). This sequence was found in a male donor with ankylosing spondylitis. The sequence links TRBV4-2 to TRBJ2-1, with 7 central nucleotides matching TRBD2. This receptor carries the CDR3 CASSLYPSGSYNEQFF. The base sequence is TGTGCCAGCAGCCTTTATCCTAGCGGATCATACAATGAGCAGTTCTTC.